These 6 T cell receptor beta chains share one sample of origin, sequenced in a study of T cell responses to AZD1222 COVID-19 vaccine. Data came from immunoSEQ multiplex PCR; TCRdb stores just in-frame clones and leaves some out. This sample carries 150,000 to 200,000 clones, 94% of them seen once, and the ten largest clones take 7.5% to 10%. The sequences come from peripheral blood, collected on day 0 of AZD1222 vaccination. The receptors originated from an adult in good health.

The chain combines TRBV6-5 with TRBJ1-2; weak D call: TRBD1 (6 bases). The ends were cut back, 3 bases at V and 9 bases at J, with 17 bases in the middle. The CDR3 covers 14 residues. Germline V CDR1 and CDR2: MNHEY, SVGAGI. The CDR3 spells CASSYSTERGSYTF. Here the CDR3 DNA reads TGTGCCAGCAGTTATTCCACGGAAAGGGGGAGCTACACCTTC.

The V and J genes are TRBV5-1 and TRBJ1-1; D is unresolved. Germline V lookup: CDR1 SGHRS, CDR2 YFSETQ. V was shortened by 0 bases and J by 4 bases, with 7 bases between the two germline ends. The CDR3 runs to 13 residues. The CDR3 is CASSLEGTTEAFF. DNA for the CDR3: TGCGCCAGCAGCTTGGAGGGAACCACTGAAGCTTTCTTT.

The rearrangement joins TRBV28 to TRBJ2-2; D is undetermined. Trimming removed 8 bases at V and 7 bases at J, with 17 bases between. Germline CDR1 and CDR2: MDHEN and SYDVKM. This CDR3 region has 14 residues. For the CDR3, the DNA is TGTGCCAGCCTGGCAGGCGACGCGGTCGGGGAGCTGTTTTTT. Its protein is CASLAGDAVGELFF. The full variable domain, its missing parts supplied by reference TRBV28 and TRBJ2-2, is DVKVTQSSRYLVKRTGEKVFLECVQDMDHENMFWYRQDPGLGLRLIYFSYDVKMKEKGDIPEGYSVSREKKERFSLILESASTNQTSMYLCASLAGDAVGELFFGEGSRLTVL.

This clone is a singleton in its sample. The chain recombines TRBV28 with TRBJ1-3; tentatively, D is TRBD1 (5 bases). V lost 7 bases and J lost 1, with 11 bases in between. Germline V gene sequence: CDR1 MDHEN, CDR2 SYDVKM. The CDR3 spans 14 residues. CDR3 residues: CASTNGGSGNTIYF. DNA for the CDR3: TGTGCCAGCACTAACGGGGGTTCTGGAAACACCATATATTTT.

The CDR3 spells CASSGSLANYGYTF. CDR3 DNA: TGTGCCAGCAGCGGCAGCCTAGCTAACTATGGCTACACCTTC. The chain links TRBV7-8 to TRBJ1-2; D uncertain. CDR3 size: 14 residues. V dropped 5 bases and J dropped 0 bases, with 10 bases sitting between them. Germline values: CDR1 SGHVS, CDR2 FQNEAQ.

The chain links TRBV5-6 to TRBJ1-1, with D possibly being TRBD1 (5 bases). Germline values: CDR1 SGHDT, CDR2 YYEEEE. Trimming pared 2 bases from V and 0 bases from J, leaving 14 bases between. There are 16 residues in the CDR3. The CDR3 DNA is TGTGCCAGCAGCTTAGGACAAAACTACATGAACACTGAAGCTTTCTTT. This gives the protein CASSLGQNYMNTEAFF. The complete variable domain, with remaining parts taken from reference TRBV5-6 and TRBJ1-1, reads DAGVTQSPTHLIKTRGQQVTLRCSPKSGHDTVSWYQQALGQGPQFIFQYYEEEERQRGNFPDRFSGHQFPNYSSELNVNALLLGDSALYLCASSLGQNYMNTEAFFGQGTRLTVV.